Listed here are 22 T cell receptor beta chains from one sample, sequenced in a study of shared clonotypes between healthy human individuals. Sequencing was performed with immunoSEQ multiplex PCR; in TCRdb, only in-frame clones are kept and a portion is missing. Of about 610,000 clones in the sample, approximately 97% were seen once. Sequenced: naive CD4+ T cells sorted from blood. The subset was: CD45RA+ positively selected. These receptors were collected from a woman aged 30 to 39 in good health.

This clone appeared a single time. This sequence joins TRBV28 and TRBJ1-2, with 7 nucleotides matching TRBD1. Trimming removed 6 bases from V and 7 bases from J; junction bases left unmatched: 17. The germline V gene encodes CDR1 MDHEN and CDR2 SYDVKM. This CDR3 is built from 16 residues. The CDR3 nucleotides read TGTGCCAGCAGCCATCCATTATCAACAGGGGTGTCTGGCTACACCTTC. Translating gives CASSHPLSTGVSGYTF.

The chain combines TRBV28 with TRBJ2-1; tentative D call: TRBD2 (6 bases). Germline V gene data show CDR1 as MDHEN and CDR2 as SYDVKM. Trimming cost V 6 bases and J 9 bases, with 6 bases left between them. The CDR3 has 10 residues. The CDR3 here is CASRGGEQFF. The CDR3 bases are TGTGCCAGCAGGGGGGGTGAGCAGTTCTTC.

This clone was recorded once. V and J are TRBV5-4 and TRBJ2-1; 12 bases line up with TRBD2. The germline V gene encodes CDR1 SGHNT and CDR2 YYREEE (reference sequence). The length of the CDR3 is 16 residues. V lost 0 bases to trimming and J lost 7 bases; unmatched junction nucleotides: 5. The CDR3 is CASSLALAGGRNEQFF. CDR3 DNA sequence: TGTGCCAGCAGCTTGGCCCTAGCGGGAGGGAGGAATGAGCAGTTCTTC.

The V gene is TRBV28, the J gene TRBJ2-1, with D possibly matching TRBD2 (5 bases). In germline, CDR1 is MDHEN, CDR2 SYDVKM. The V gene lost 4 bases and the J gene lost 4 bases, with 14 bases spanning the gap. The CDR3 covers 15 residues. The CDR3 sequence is CASSSPGTRYNEQFF. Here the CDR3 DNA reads TGTGCCAGCAGTTCTCCGGGAACCCGATACAATGAGCAGTTCTTC.

The CDR3 here is CASSVGIGNQPQHF. The CDR3 bases are TGTGCCAGCAGTGTGGGGATAGGCAATCAGCCCCAGCATTTT. The J gene is TRBJ1-5, the V gene TRBV6-1, with D uncertain. V was pared by 4 bases and J by 2 bases, with 9 bases between. This CDR3 spans 14 amino acids. Germline CDR1 MNHNS, CDR2 SASEGT.

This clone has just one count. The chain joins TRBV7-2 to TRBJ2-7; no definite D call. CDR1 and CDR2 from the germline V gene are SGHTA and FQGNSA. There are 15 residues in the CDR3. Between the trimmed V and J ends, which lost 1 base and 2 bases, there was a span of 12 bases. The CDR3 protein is CASSLDRSGPYEQYF. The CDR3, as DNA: TGTGCCAGCAGCTTAGATAGGTCTGGCCCCTACGAGCAGTACTTC. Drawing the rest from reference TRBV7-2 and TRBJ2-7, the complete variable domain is GAGVSQSPSNKVTEKGKDVELRCDPISGHTALYWYRQSLGQGLEFLIYFQGNSAPDKSGLPSDRFSAERTGGSVSTLTIQRTQQEDSAVYLCASSLDRSGPYEQYFGPGTRLTVT.

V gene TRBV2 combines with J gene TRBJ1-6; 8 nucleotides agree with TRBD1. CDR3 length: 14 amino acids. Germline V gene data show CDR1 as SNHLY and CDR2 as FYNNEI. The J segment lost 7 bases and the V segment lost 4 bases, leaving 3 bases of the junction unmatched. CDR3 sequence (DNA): TGTGCCAGCAGTGGGACAGGGCAAAATTCACCCCTCCACTTT. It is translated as CASSGTGQNSPLHF.

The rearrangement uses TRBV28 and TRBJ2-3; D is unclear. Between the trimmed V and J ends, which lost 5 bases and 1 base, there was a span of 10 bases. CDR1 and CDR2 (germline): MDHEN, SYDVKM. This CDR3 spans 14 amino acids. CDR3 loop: CASSTAAGTDTQYF. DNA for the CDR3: TGTGCCAGCAGTACGGCGGCGGGCACAGATACGCAGTATTTT. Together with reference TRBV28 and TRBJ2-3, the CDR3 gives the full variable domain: DVKVTQSSRYLVKRTGEKVFLECVQDMDHENMFWYRQDPGLGLRLIYFSYDVKMKEKGDIPEGYSVSREKKERFSLILESASTNQTSMYLCASSTAAGTDTQYFGPGTRLTVL.

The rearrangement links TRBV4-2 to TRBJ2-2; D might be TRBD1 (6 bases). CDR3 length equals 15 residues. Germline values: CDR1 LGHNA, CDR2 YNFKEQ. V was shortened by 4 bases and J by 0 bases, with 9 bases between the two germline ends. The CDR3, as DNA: TGTGCCAGCAGCCTAGGGGGAGCGAACACCGGGGAGCTGTTTTTT. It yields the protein CASSLGGANTGELFF.

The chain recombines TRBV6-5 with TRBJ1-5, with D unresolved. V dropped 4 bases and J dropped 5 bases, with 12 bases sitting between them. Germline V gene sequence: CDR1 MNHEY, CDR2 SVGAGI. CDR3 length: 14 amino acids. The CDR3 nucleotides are TGTGCCAGCAGTTCCTCGGACCGAGATCAGCCCCAGCATTTT. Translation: CASSSSDRDQPQHF.

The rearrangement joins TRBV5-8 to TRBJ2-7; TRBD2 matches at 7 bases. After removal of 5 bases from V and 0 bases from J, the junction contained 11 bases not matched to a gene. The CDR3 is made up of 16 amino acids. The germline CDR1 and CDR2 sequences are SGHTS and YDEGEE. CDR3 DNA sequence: TGTGCCAGCAGTTTTAGGGGACTACCTAGCTCCTACGAGCAGTACTTC. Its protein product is CASSFRGLPSSYEQYF.

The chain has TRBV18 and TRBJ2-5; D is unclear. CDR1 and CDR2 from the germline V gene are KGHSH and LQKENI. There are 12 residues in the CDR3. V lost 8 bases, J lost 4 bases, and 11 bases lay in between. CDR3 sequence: CASPIVTETQYF. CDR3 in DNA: TGTGCCAGCCCCATTGTAACAGAGACCCAGTACTTC.

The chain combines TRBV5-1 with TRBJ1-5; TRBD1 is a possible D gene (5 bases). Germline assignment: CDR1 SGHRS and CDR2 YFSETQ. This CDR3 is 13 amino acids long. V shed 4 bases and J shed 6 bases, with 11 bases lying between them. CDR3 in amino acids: CASSQGGGQPQHF. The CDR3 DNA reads TGCGCCAGCAGCCAGGGTGGCGGTCAGCCCCAGCATTTT.

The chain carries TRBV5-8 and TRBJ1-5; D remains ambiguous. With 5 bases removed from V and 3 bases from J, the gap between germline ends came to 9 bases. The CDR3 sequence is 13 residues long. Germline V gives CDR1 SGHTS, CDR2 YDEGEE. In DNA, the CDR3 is TGTGCCAGCAGGATGACTCACAATCAGCCCCAGCATTTT. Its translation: CASRMTHNQPQHF.

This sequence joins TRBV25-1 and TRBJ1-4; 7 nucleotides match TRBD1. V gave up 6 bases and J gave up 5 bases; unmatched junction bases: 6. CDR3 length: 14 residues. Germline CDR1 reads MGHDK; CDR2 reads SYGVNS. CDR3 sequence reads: CASSPGQRNEKLFF. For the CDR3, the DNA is TGTGCCAGCAGCCCGGGACAGCGGAATGAAAAACTGTTTTTT.

The CDR3 reads CALDSSGNTIYF. Here the CDR3 DNA reads TGTGCCCTTGACAGCTCTGGAAACACCATATATTTT. The chain links TRBV30 to TRBJ1-3; D is possibly TRBD1 (5 bases). Trimming left V 8 bases short and J 0 bases short, with 8 bases between. The CDR3 covers 12 residues. Germline V lookup: CDR1 GTSNPN, CDR2 SVGIG (reference sequence).

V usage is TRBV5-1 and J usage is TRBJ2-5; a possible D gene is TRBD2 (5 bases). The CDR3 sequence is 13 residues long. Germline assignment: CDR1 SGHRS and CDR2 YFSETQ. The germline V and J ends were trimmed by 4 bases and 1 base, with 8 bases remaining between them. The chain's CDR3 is CASSQAAQETQYF. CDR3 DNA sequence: TGCGCCAGCAGCCAAGCGGCCCAAGAGACCCAGTACTTC.

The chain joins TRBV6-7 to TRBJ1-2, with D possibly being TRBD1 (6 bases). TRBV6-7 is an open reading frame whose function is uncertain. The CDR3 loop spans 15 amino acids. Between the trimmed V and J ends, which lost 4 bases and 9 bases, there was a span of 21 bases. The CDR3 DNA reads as TGTGCCAGCAGTTCTACGGACAGTCCAGAGTTATGCTACACCTTC. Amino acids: CASSSTDSPELCYTF.

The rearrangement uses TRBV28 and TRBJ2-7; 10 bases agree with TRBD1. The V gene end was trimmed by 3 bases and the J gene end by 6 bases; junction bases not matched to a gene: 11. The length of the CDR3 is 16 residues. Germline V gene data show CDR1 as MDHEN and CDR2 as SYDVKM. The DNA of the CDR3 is TGTGCCAGCAGTTTCTCGACAGGGGGCAAACCGGGCGAGCAGTACTTC. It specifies CASSFSTGGKPGEQYF.

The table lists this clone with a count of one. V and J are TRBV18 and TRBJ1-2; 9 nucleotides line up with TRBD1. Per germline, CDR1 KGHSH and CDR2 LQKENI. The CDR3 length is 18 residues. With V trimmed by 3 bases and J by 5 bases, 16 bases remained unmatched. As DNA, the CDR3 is TGTGCCAGCTCACCCTCAAATAGGAACAGGGGGCATCGATATGGCTACACCTTC. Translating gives CASSPSNRNRGHRYGYTF. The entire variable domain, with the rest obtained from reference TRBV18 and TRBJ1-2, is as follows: NAGVMQNPRHLVRRRGQEARLRCSPMKGHSHVYWYRQLPEEGLKFMVYLQKENIIDESGMPKERFSAEFPKEGPSILRIQQVVRGDSAAYFCASSPSNRNRGHRYGYTFGSGTRLTVV.

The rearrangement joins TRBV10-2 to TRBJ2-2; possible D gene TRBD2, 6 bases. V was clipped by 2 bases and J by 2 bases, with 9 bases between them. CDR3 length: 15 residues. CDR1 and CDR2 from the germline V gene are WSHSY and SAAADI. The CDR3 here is CASSEPGENTGELFF. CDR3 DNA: TGCGCCAGCAGTGAGCCGGGAGAAAACACCGGGGAGCTGTTTTTT.

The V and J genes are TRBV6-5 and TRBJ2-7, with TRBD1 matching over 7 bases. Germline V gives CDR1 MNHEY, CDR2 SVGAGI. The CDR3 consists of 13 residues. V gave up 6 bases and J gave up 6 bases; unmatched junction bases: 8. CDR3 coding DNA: TGTGCCAGCAGGCGGGCCCGACAGGGCGAGCAGTACTTC. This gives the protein CASRRARQGEQYF.